This T cell receptor beta chain derives from a study of blood T cells in healthy people across ages. In the study overall: Every two T cells gave about one barcoded beta molecule via template switching. Study results and caveats: Whereas aged donors had fewer naive CD4+ cells, long-lived donors had more of them and higher diversity. There was a strong correlation between TCR beta diversity and naive T cell percentage.

Using a J-beta primer mix together with a sample-barcoded 5' primer, a second PCR was run for roughly 6 to 11 cycles. Tags on each cDNA molecule came from a template-switch adaptor with 12 random nucleotides. In TCRdb, the 5' RACE reads were re-called with MiXCR into one record per CDR3 protein. The table includes about a million distinct CDR3 sequences, 40% to 60% detected once. Details on this clonotype: The antigen remains unidentified.

This receptor was obtained from a man younger than 45 in good health. Sequencing used blood.

CDR3 sequence reads: CASSQEFGEAFF. The CDR3 DNA is TGTGCCAGCAGCCAAGAGTTCGGGGAAGCTTTCTTT. The V and J genes are TRBV4-2 and TRBJ1-1; no clear D. V was shortened by 0 bases and J by 8 bases, with 7 bases between the two germline ends. The CDR3 is 12 amino acids. Germline V gene sequence: CDR1 LGHNA, CDR2 YNFKEQ.